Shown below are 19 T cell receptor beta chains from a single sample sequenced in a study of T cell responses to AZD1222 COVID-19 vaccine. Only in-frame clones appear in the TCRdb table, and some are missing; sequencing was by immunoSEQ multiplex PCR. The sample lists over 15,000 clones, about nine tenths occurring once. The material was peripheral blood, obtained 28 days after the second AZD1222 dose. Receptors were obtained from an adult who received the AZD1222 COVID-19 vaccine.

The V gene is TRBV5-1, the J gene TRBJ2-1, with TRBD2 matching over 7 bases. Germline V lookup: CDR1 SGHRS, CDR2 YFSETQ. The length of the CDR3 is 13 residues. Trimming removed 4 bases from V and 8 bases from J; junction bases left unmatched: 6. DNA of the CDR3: TGCGCCAGCAGCGCACGGGGGGTGGATGAGCAGTTCTTC. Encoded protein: CASSARGVDEQFF.

Here the CDR3 DNA reads TGTGCCACCAGTTTTCTAGGATCCGGGGAGCTGTTTTTT. Its translation is CATSFLGSGELFF. The chain recombines TRBV24-1 with TRBJ2-2; D remains ambiguous. The CDR3 totals 13 residues. CDR1 is KGHDR, CDR2 SFDVKD, per germline. V shed 6 bases and J shed 6 bases, with 10 bases lying between them.

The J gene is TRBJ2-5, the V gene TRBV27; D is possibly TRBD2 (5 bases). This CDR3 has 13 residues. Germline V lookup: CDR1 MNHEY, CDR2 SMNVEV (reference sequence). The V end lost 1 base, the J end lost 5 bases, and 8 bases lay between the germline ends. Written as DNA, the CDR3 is TGTGCCAGCAGTTTATGGACTCGGGAGACCCAGTACTTC. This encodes CASSLWTRETQYF.

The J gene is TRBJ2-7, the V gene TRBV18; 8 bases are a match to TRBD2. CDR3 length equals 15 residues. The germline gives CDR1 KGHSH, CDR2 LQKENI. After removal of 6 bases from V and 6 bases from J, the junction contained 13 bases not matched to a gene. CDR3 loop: CASSLGREALLEQYF. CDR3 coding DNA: TGTGCCAGCTCCCTTGGGCGGGAGGCCCTCCTCGAGCAGTACTTC.

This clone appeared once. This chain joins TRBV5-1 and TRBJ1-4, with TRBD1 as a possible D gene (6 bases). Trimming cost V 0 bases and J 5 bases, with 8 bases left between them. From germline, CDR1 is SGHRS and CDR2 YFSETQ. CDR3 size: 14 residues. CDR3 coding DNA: TGCGCCAGCAGCTTGGTCGGACAGAATGAAAAACTGTTTTTT. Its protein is CASSLVGQNEKLFF.

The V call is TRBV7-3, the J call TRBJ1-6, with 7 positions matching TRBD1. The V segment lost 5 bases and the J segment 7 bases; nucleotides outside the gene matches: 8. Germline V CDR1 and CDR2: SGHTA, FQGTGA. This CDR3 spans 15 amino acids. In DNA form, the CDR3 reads TGTGCCAGCAGCCTAAACAGGGGAGGGAATTCACCCCTCCACTTT. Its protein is CASSLNRGGNSPLHF.

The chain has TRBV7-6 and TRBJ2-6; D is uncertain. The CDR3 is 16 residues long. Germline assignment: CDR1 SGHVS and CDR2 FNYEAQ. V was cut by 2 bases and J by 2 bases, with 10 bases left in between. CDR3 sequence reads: CASSLNSGAGANVLTF. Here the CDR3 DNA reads TGTGCCAGCAGCTTAAATTCTGGGGCTGGGGCCAACGTCCTGACTTTC.

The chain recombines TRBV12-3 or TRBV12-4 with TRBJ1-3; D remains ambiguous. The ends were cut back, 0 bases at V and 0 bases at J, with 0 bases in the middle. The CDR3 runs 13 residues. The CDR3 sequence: CASSLASGNTIYF. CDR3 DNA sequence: TGTGCCAGCAGTTTAGCCTCTGGAAACACCATATATTTT.

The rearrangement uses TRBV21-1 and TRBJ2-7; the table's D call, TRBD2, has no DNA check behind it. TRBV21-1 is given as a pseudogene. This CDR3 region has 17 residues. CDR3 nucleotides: TGTGCCAGCAGCAAAGAAGGGACTAGCGGGAGGAGCTACGAGCAGTACTTC. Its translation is CASSKEGTSGRSYEQYF.

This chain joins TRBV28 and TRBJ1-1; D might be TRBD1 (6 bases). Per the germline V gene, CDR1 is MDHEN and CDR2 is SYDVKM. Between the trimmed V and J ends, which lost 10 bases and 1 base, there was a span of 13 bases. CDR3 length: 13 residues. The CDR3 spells CATRGGGNTEAFF. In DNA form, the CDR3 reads TGTGCCACCCGAGGGGGGGGGAACACTGAAGCTTTCTTT.

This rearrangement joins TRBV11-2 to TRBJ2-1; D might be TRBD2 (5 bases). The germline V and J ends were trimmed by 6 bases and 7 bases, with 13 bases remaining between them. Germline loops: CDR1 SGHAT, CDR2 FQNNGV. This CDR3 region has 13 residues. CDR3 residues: CASRRVGVNEQFF. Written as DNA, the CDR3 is TGTGCCAGCAGGAGAGTCGGGGTGAATGAGCAGTTCTTC.

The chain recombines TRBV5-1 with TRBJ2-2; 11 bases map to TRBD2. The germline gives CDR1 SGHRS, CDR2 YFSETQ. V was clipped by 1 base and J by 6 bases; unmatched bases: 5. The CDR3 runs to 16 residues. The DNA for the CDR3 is TGCGCCAGCAGCTTGCCCCTAGCGGGAGGATCCGGGGAGCTGTTTTTT. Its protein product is CASSLPLAGGSGELFF.

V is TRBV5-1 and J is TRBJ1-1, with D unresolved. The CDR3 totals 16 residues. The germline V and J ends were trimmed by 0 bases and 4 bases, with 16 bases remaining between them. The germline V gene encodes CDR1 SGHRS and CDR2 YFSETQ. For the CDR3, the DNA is TGCGCCAGCAGCTTGGCCGTGGGAGGGATGGGCACTGAAGCTTTCTTT. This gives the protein CASSLAVGGMGTEAFF.

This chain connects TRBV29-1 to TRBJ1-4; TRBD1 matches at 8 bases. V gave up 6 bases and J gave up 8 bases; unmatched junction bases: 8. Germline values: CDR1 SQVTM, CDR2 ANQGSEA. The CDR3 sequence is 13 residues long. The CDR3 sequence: CSVADRVEEKLFF. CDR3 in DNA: TGCAGCGTGGCGGACAGGGTGGAGGAAAAACTGTTTTTT. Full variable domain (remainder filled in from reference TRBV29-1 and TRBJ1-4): SAVISQKPSRDICQRGTSLTIQCQVDSQVTMMFWYRQQPGQSLTLIATANQGSEATYESGFVIDKFPISRPNLTFSTLTVSNMSPEDSSIYLCSVADRVEEKLFFGSGTQLSVL.

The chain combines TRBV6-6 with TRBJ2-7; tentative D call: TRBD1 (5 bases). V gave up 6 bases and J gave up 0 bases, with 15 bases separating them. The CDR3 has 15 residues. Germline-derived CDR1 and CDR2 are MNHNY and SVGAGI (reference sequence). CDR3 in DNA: TGTGCCAGCAGCGTCACAGGTGTCAGCTCCTACGAGCAGTACTTC. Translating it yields CASSVTGVSSYEQYF.

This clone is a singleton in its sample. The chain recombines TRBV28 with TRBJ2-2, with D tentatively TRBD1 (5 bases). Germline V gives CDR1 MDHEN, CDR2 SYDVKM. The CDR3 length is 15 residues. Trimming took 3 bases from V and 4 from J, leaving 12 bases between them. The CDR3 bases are TGTGCCAGCAGTTTCGCAGGGTCGGGCACCGGGGAGCTGTTTTTT. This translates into CASSFAGSGTGELFF.

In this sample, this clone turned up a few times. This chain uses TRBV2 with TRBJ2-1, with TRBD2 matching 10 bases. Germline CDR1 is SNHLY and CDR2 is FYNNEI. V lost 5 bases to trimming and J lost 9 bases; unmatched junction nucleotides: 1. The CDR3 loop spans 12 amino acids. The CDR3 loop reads CASSLAGVEQFF. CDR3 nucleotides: TGTGCCAGCAGTCTAGCGGGAGTTGAGCAGTTCTTC.

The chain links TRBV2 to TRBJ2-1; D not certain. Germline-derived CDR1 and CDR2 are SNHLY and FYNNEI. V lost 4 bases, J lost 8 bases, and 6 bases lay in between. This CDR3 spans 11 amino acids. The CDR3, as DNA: TGTGCCAGCAGTGCCCTACATGAGCAGTTCTTC. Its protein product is CASSALHEQFF.

Here the CDR3 DNA reads TGCGCCAGCAGCCAAGCCGTCCCAGTAACAGGGCGGCAGTACTTC. Its translation is CASSQAVPVTGRQYF. V and J are TRBV4-1 and TRBJ2-7; D possibly corresponds to TRBD1 (6 bases). The V end was cut by 1 base, the J end by 9 bases, with 19 bases between. This CDR3 has 15 residues. Per germline, CDR1 MGHRA and CDR2 YSYEKL.